This record concerns one T cell receptor (beta chain) sequence. CDR1 and CDR2 (germline): SGHVS, FQNEAQ. CDR3 length: 17 amino acids. V was pared by 7 bases and J by 8 bases, with 18 bases of the junction left unmatched. These data are taken from a study of cytomegalovirus exposure and HLA in healthy donors. Looking at the study overall: Of several hundred genotyped donors, roughly 81% grouped in the Caucasian-associated ancestry cluster.

The PCR used 60 Vbeta and 13 Jbeta primers. Profiling relied on immunoSEQ multiplex PCR, and the TCRdb table lists in-frame clones only, not all of them. The top ten hold around 4% of the sample, which has some 200,000 clones, 65% to 85% seen once. The source material was PBMCs. The receptor was derived from a man aged 45-60 years in good health and CMV-seronegative. The chain links TRBV7-8 to TRBJ1-4, with 8 bases lining up with TRBD1. The CDR3 DNA sequence: TGTGCCAGCACCATACATCTCGGGACAGGCTCTCGGGAAAAACTGTTTTTT. It codes for CASTIHLGTGSREKLFF.